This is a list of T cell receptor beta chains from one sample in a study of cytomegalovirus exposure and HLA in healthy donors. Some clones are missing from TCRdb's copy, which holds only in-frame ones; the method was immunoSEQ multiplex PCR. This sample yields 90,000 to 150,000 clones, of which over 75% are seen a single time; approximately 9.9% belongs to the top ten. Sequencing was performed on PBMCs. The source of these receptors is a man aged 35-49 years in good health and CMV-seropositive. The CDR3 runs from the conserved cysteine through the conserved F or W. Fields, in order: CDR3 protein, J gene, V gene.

CDR3 protein: CASSLGQGLLSGANVLTF
J gene: TRBJ2-6
V gene: TRBV5-1

CDR3 protein: CASNSYGGDEKLFF
J gene: TRBJ1-4
V gene: TRBV19

CDR3 protein: CASSSSRSYNEQFF
J gene: TRBJ2-1
V gene: TRBV7-3

CDR3 protein: CSVEGGMHGSYNEQFF
J gene: TRBJ2-1
V gene: TRBV29-1

CDR3 protein: CASTRQRLADSTTQETQYF
J gene: TRBJ2-5
V gene: TRBV2

CDR3 protein: CACSRQGMNYGYTF
J gene: TRBJ1-2
V gene: TRBV19

CDR3 protein: CASSNPGGPRDGYTF
J gene: TRBJ1-2
V gene: TRBV4-1

CDR3 protein: CASSRMTGADTDTQYF
J gene: TRBJ2-3
V gene: TRBV19

CDR3 protein: CASSERGSLGGELFF
J gene: TRBJ2-2
V gene: TRBV2

CDR3 protein: CASSQDSSGANVLTF
J gene: TRBJ2-6
V gene: TRBV5-1

CDR3 protein: CASSDEGGETQYF
J gene: TRBJ2-5
V gene: TRBV2

CDR3 protein: CASSYVSGSGNTIYF
J gene: TRBJ1-3
V gene: TRBV6-5

CDR3 protein: CASSPGQLNTEAFF
J gene: TRBJ1-1
V gene: TRBV7-6

CDR3 protein: CASRTGTGPLYEQYF
J gene: TRBJ2-7
V gene: TRBV6-6

CDR3 protein: CASSVGVGGTLSTDTQYF
J gene: TRBJ2-3
V gene: TRBV9

CDR3 protein: CASSQVSRGTQPQHF
J gene: TRBJ1-5
V gene: TRBV4-1

CDR3 protein: CASSLRGSPLHF
J gene: TRBJ1-6
V gene: TRBV28

CDR3 protein: CAISEPRQGRAYNEQFF
J gene: TRBJ2-1
V gene: TRBV10-3

CDR3 protein: CASSRGAGTDTEAFF
J gene: TRBJ1-1
V gene: TRBV6-6

CDR3 protein: CAKQGPGANVLTF
J gene: TRBJ2-6
V gene: TRBV2

CDR3 protein: CASSSKDNLDTQYF
J gene: TRBJ2-3
V gene: TRBV5-8

CDR3 protein: CASSLGQGFDEQFF
J gene: TRBJ2-1
V gene: TRBV5-1

CDR3 protein: CASSLDPARGDTQYF
J gene: TRBJ2-3
V gene: TRBV7-9

CDR3 protein: CASGVGPGTGNTEAFF
J gene: TRBJ1-1
V gene: TRBV5-1

CDR3 protein: CASRLTGGGGNTIYF
J gene: TRBJ1-3
V gene: TRBV11-2

CDR3 protein: CASGGLNYGYTF
J gene: TRBJ1-2
V gene: TRBV28

CDR3 protein: CASSAEGTGGADTQYF
J gene: TRBJ2-3
V gene: TRBV9

CDR3 protein: CASSPLQGLGNTIYF
J gene: TRBJ1-3
V gene: TRBV4-1

CDR3 protein: CASSLGGTGDTEAFF
J gene: TRBJ1-1
V gene: TRBV7-9

CDR3 protein: CASGPDSSYEQYF
J gene: TRBJ2-7
V gene: TRBV12-5

CDR3 protein: CSALTSVEQYF
J gene: TRBJ2-7
V gene: TRBV20-1

CDR3 protein: CAWSQGMLLVSGANVLTF
J gene: TRBJ2-6
V gene: TRBV30

CDR3 protein: CASSFWGGGGNTEAFF
J gene: TRBJ1-1
V gene: TRBV11-2

CDR3 protein: CASSLARQPQHF
J gene: TRBJ1-5
V gene: TRBV7-2

CDR3 protein: CASSLVGTGATLYEQYF
J gene: TRBJ2-7
V gene: TRBV5-1

CDR3 protein: CASSMGGTMETQYF
J gene: TRBJ2-5
V gene: TRBV19

CDR3 protein: CASSLVLANYGYTF
J gene: TRBJ1-2
V gene: TRBV7-9

CDR3 protein: CASSFLPGSGANVLTF
J gene: TRBJ2-6
V gene: TRBV27

CDR3 protein: CASSHNQNTDTQYF
J gene: TRBJ2-3
V gene: TRBV7-2

CDR3 protein: CASRVRQGARNSPLHF
J gene: TRBJ1-6
V gene: TRBV2

CDR3 protein: CASSLSAGGRSGYTF
J gene: TRBJ1-2
V gene: TRBV5-5

CDR3 protein: CASETRPNTGELFF
J gene: TRBJ2-2
V gene: TRBV10-2

CDR3 protein: CASRWGGRETQYF
J gene: TRBJ2-5
V gene: TRBV5-1

CDR3 protein: CASSQEGLGVLGQETQYF
J gene: TRBJ2-5
V gene: TRBV4-1

CDR3 protein: CASSLSRGRGDSPLHF
J gene: TRBJ1-6
V gene: TRBV27

CDR3 protein: CASSDPRLGFTLHF
J gene: TRBJ1-6
V gene: TRBV5-4